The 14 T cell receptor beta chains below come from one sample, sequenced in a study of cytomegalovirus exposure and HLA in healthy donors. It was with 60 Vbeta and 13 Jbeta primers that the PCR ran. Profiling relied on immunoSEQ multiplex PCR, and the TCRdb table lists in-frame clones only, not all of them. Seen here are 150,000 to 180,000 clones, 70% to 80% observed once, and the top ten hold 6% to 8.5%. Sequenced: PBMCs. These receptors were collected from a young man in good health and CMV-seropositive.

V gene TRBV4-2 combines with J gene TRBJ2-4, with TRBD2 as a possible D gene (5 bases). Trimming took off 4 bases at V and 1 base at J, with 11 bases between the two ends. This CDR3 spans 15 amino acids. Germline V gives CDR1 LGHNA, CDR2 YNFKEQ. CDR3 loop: CASSPEGAAKNIQYF. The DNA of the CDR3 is TGTGCCAGCAGCCCCGAGGGCGCCGCCAAAAACATTCAGTACTTC.

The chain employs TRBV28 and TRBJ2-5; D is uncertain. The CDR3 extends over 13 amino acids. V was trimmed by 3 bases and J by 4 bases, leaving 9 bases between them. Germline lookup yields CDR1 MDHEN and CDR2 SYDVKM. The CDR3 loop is CASSLRLVETQYF. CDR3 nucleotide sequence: TGTGCCAGCAGTTTGAGGCTAGTAGAGACCCAGTACTTC. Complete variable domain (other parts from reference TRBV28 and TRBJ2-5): DVKVTQSSRYLVKRTGEKVFLECVQDMDHENMFWYRQDPGLGLRLIYFSYDVKMKEKGDIPEGYSVSREKKERFSLILESASTNQTSMYLCASSLRLVETQYFGPGTRLLVL.

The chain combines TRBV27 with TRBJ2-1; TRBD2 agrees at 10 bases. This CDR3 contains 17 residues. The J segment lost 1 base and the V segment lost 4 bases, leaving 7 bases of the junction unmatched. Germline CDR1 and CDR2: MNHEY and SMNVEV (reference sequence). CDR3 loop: CASSSAGGATSYNEQFF. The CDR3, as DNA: TGTGCCAGCAGTTCAGCGGGAGGGGCCACTTCCTACAATGAGCAGTTCTTC.

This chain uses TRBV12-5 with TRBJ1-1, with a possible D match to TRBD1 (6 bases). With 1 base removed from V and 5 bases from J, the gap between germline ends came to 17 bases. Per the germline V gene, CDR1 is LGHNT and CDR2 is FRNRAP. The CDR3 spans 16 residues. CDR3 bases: TGTGCTAGTGGTTTGGGACTGGGCTCAACAGGGACTGAAGCTTTCTTT. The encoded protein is CASGLGLGSTGTEAFF.

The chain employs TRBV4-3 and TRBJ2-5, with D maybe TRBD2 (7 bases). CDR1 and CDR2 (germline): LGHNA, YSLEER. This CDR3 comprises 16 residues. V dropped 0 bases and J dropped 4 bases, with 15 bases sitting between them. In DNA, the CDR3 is TGCGCCAGCAGCCAAGATGCGGGGGCCTCCGGAGAGACCCAGTACTTC. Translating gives CASSQDAGASGETQYF.

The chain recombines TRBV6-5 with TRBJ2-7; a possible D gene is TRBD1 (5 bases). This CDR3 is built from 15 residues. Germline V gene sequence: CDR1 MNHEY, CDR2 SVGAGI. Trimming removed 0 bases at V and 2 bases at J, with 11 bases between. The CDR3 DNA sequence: TGTGCCAGCAGTTACTCGATAGGGGAACCCTACGAGCAGTACTTC. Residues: CASSYSIGEPYEQYF.

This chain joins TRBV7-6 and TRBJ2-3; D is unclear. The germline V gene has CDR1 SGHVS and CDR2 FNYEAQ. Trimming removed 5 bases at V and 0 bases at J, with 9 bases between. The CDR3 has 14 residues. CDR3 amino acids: CASSPPGSTDTQYF. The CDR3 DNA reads TGTGCCAGCAGCCCTCCGGGTAGCACAGATACGCAGTATTTT. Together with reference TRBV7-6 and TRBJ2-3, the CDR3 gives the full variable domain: GAGVSQSPRYKVTKRGQDVALRCDPISGHVSLYWYRQALGQGPEFLTYFNYEAQQDKSGLPNDRFSAERPEGSISTLTIQRTEQRDSAMYRCASSPPGSTDTQYFGPGTRLTVL.

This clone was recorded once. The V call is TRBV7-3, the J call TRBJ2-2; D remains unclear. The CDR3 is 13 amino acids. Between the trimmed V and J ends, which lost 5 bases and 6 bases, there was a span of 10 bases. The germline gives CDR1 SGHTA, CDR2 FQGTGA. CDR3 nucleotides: TGTGCCAGCAGCCCTAATCCCTCCGGGGAGCTGTTTTTT. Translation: CASSPNPSGELFF.

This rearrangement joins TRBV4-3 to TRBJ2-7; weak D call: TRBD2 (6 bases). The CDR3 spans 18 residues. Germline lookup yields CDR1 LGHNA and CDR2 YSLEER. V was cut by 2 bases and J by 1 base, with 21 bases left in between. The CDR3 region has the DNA TGCGCCAGCAGCCAAAGTTCGTCTGGGACTTCTACGTCCTACGAGCAGTACTTC. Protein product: CASSQSSSGTSTSYEQYF.

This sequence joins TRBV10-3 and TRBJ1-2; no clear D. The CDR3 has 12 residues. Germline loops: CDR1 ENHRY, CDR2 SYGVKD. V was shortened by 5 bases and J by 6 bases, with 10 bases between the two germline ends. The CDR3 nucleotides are TGTGCCATCAGTTCGTCCGGGGATGGCTACACCTTC. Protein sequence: CAISSSGDGYTF.

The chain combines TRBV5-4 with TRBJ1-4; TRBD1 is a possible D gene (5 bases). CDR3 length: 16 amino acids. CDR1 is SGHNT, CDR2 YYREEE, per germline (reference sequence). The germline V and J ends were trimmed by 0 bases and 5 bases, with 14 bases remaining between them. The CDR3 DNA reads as TGTGCCAGCAGCTTGGGTCTTAGGGACTCAAATGAAAAACTGTTTTTT. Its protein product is CASSLGLRDSNEKLFF.

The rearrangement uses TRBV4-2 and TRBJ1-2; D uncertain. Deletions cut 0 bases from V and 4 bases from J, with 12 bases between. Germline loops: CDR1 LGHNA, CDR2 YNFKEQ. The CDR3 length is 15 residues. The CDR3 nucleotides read TGTGCCAGCAGCCAAGAGGGCGTCAGCTCCTATGGCTACACCTTC. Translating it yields CASSQEGVSSYGYTF.

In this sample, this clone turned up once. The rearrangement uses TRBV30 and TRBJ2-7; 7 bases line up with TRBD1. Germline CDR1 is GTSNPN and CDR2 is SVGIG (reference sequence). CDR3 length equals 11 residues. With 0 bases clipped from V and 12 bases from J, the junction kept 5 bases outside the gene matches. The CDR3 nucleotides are TGTGCCTGGAGTGTACAGAGGACAGGGTACTTC. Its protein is CAWSVQRTGYF.

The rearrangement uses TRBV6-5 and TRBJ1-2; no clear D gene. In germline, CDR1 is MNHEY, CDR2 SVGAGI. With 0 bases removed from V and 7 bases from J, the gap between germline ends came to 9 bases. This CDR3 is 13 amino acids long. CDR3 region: CASSYSAEGGYTF. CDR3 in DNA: TGTGCCAGCAGTTACTCGGCGGAGGGTGGCTACACCTTC.